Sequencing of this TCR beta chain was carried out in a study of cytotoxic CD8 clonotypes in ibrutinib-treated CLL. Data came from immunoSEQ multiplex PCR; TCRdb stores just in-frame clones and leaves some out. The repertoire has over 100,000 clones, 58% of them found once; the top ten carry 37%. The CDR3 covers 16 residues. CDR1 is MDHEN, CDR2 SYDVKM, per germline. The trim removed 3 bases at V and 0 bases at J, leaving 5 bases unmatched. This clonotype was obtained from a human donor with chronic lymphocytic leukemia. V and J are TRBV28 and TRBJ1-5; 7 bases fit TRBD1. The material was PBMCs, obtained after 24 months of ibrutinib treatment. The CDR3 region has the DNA TGTGCCAGCAGTTTGGTCAGGGGGAATAGCAATCAGCCCCAGCATTTT. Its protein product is CASSLVRGNSNQPQHF.